The T cell receptor beta chain under discussion was sequenced for a study of shared clonotypes between healthy human individuals. Study summary: Per-donor plates numbered three CD4 naive, three CD4 memory, two CD8 naive and one CD8 memory. The study's findings and limits: All-four-donor shared clonotypes had higher generation probabilities than non-shared clonotypes did.

A few counts support this clone. Its antigen is undetermined. Negatively enriched CD4+ T cells were divided by CD45RA into naive and memory. Every subset's genomic DNA went evenly onto several immunoSEQ plates. The protocol was immunoSEQ multiplex PCR, while the TCRdb copy is restricted to in-frame clones and leaves out a portion. Counted here are 950,000 to 1,100,000 clones, about 75% occurring once; the ten biggest clones make up about 1.4%. J was trimmed by 7 bases and V by 5 bases; bases with no gene match: 12. From germline, CDR1 is SGHRS and CDR2 YFSETQ. This CDR3 has 14 residues. This sequence was found in a man between 18 and 35 years old in good health. The rearrangement uses TRBV5-1 and TRBJ2-7, with TRBD2 matching over 7 bases. Sequences were obtained from memory CD4+ T cells sorted from blood. As to subset: CD45RA-negative fraction. CDR3 nucleotide sequence: TGCGCCAGCAGTCGAGGACGGGGGGACGAAGAGCAGTACTTC. It yields the protein CASSRGRGDEEQYF.